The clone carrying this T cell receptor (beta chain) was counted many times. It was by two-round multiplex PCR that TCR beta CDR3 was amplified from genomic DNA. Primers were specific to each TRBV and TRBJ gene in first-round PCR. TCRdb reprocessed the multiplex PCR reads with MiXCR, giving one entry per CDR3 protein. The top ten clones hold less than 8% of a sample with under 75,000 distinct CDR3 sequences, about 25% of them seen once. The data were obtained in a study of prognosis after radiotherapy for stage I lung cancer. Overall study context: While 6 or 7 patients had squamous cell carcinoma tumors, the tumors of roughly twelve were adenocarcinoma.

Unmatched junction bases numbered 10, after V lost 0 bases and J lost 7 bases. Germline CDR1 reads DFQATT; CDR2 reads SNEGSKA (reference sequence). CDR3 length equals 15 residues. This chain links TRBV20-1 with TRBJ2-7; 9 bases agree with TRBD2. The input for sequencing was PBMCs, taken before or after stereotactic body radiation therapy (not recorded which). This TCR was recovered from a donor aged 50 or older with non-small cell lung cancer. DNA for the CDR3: TGCAGTGCTAGAGAGGGCGGCGGGGGGGGTGGTGAGCAGTACTTC. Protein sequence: CSAREGGGGGGEQYF.